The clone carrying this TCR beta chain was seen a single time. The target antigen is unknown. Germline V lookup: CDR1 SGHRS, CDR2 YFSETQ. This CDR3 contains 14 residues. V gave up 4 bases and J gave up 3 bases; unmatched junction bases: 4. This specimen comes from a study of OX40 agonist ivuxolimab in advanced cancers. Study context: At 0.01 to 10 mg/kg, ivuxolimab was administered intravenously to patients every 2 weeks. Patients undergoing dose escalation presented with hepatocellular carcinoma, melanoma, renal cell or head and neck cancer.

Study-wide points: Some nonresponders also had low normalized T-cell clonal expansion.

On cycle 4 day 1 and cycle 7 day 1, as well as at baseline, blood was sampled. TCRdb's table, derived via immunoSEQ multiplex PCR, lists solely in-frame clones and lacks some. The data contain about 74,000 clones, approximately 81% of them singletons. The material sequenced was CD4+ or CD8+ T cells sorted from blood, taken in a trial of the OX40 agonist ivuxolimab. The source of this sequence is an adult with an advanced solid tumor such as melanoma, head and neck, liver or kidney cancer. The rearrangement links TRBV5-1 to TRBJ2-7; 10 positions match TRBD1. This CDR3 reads CASSPRDRGYEQYF. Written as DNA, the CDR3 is TGCGCCAGCAGCCCCCGGGACAGGGGCTACGAGCAGTACTTC.